Each of the 32 T cell receptor beta chains below was sequenced from the same sample in a study of shared clonotypes between healthy human individuals. This table comes from immunoSEQ multiplex PCR, and its TCRdb copy is limited to in-frame clones, with some not included. This sample yields 2,100,000 or so clones, of which approximately 96% are seen a single time; roughly 0.13% belongs to the top ten. Sequencing was carried out using naive CD4+ T cells sorted from blood. Subset defined: CD45RA+ positively selected. Every receptor here comes from a man in his late teens or twenties in good health.

J is TRBJ1-5 and V is TRBV6-6; D uncertain. The CDR3 covers 16 residues. V lost 4 bases and J 4 bases, leaving 17 bases between the germline ends. CDR1 and CDR2 (germline): MNHNY, SVGAGI (reference sequence). CDR3 in DNA: TGTGCCAGCAGTTCTATGGCCTTGGGCGTGAATCAGCCCCAGCATTTT. Translated: CASSSMALGVNQPQHF.

This clone was observed once. V and J are TRBV6-6 and TRBJ1-6; TRBD1 agrees at 10 bases. Trimming at V came to 2 bases and at J to 9 bases, leaving 4 bases not matched to a gene. Germline V gene data show CDR1 as MNHNY and CDR2 as SVGAGI (reference sequence). This CDR3 is built from 15 residues. Here the CDR3 DNA reads TGTGCCAGCAGTTACCCGACAGGGGGCGGTTCACCCCTCCACTTT. Protein product: CASSYPTGGGSPLHF.

The gene calls are TRBV19 and TRBJ2-1, with D perhaps TRBD1 or TRBD2 (5 bases each). The length of the CDR3 is 15 residues. Trimming shortened V by 2 bases and J by 8 bases, and 16 bases separated the two germline ends. CDR1 is LNHDA and CDR2 is SQIVND in the germline V gene (reference sequence). CDR3 protein: CASSITGAAVDEQFF. Written as DNA, the CDR3 is TGTGCCAGTAGTATAACCGGGGCCGCGGTAGATGAGCAGTTCTTC.

The chain carries TRBV4-3 and TRBJ2-2; D is undetermined. The V end was cut by 3 bases, the J end by 5 bases, with 10 bases between. The CDR3 has 14 amino acids. Per germline, CDR1 LGHNA and CDR2 YSLEER. In DNA, the CDR3 is TGCGCCAGCAGCCAGGCGAGGAAAACCGGGGAGCTGTTTTTT. Translation gives CASSQARKTGELFF.

V usage is TRBV4-2 and J usage is TRBJ1-4; TRBD1 might be the D (6 bases). The CDR3 is 16 amino acids. The germline V gene encodes CDR1 LGHNA and CDR2 YNFKEQ. Trimming took 4 bases from V and 5 from J, leaving 17 bases between them. The CDR3 sequence is CASSPEMAQGNEKLFF. Here the CDR3 DNA reads TGTGCCAGCAGCCCTGAAATGGCACAGGGCAATGAAAAACTGTTTTTT.

Comment on this clone: A junction end diverges from the germline sequence, so it may reflect a read error. Here the CDR3 DNA reads TGTGCCAGCAGTACGACCGGGACGCGGATCTTC. Its protein is CASSTTGTRIF. The V call is TRBV7-8, the J call TRBJ2-1, with D tentatively TRBD1 or TRBD2 (5 bases each). The CDR3 is 11 residues long. CDR1 and CDR2 (germline): SGHVS, FQNEAQ.

The CDR3 here is CASSSKTGGGKTQYF. CDR3 coding DNA: TGTGCCAGCAGCTCTAAGACAGGGGGTGGGAAGACCCAGTACTTC. The rearrangement joins TRBV7-8 to TRBJ2-5, with 9 bases aligning to TRBD1. From germline, CDR1 is SGHVS and CDR2 FQNEAQ. CDR3 length: 15 residues. V lost 4 bases, J lost 6 bases, and 9 bases stayed unmatched.

The chain uses TRBV30 and TRBJ1-1, with unresolved D. Per germline, CDR1 GTSNPN and CDR2 SVGIG (reference sequence). The CDR3 loop spans 12 amino acids. V lost 2 bases to trimming and J lost 0 bases, with 4 bases between them. CDR3 coding DNA: TGTGCCTGGAGTATATTGAACACTGAAGCTTTCTTT. It encodes CAWSILNTEAFF.

This sequence joins TRBV28 and TRBJ1-6; the D gene is possibly TRBD1 (6 bases). CDR1 and CDR2 (germline): MDHEN, SYDVKM. The CDR3 length is 18 residues. Between the trimmed V and J ends, which lost 1 base and 7 bases, there was a span of 20 bases. The CDR3 is CASSLLSRSGAQNSPLHF. CDR3 nucleotides: TGTGCCAGCAGTTTATTAAGTAGGTCGGGGGCGCAAAATTCACCCCTCCACTTT.

V is TRBV10-3 and J is TRBJ2-3, with 10 bases fitting TRBD1. CDR1 is ENHRY and CDR2 is SYGVKD in the germline V gene. The CDR3 sequence is 13 residues long. Trimming removed 11 bases from V and 3 bases from J; junction bases left unmatched: 5. The CDR3 DNA sequence: TGTGCCGTCGGACAGGGGGGGACAGATACGCAGTATTTT. Translation gives CAVGQGGTDTQYF.

This rearrangement joins TRBV7-9 to TRBJ1-4; a weak D match, TRBD1 (6 bases). Germline CDR1 and CDR2: SEHNR and FQNEAQ (reference sequence). Deletions cut 2 bases from V and 7 bases from J, with 20 bases between. The length of the CDR3 is 17 residues. The CDR3: CASSLSKTGMSFEKLFF. DNA of the CDR3: TGTGCCAGCAGCTTATCTAAGACAGGAATGAGTTTTGAAAAACTGTTTTTT.

This chain links TRBV1 with TRBJ1-5; whether TRBD1, the table's D call, matches the DNA was not checked. TRBV1 represents a pseudogene. This CDR3 contains 16 residues. CDR3 sequence reads: CTSSHPDRVGNQPQHF. The CDR3 nucleotides read TGCACCAGCAGCCATCCGGACAGGGTCGGCAATCAGCCCCAGCATTTT.

The gene calls are TRBV30 and TRBJ1-5; D perhaps matches TRBD1 (5 bases). Trimming pared 5 bases from V and 7 bases from J, leaving 15 bases between. This CDR3 has 13 amino acids. CDR1 GTSNPN and CDR2 SVGIG come from the germline V gene (reference sequence). The CDR3 here is CAWGSGGRQPQHF. CDR3 in DNA: TGTGCCTGGGGAAGCGGGGGAAGGCAGCCCCAGCATTTT.

V and J are TRBV9 and TRBJ2-3; 8 bases match TRBD2. This CDR3 is built from 15 residues. V trimming: 3 bases; J trimming: 1 base; junction bases outside the gene matches: 4. Germline CDR1 is SGDLS and CDR2 is YYNGEE. In nucleotides, the CDR3 is TGTGCCAGCAGCGGGCCAGCGGGGGGCACAGATACGCAGTATTTT. Its protein is CASSGPAGGTDTQYF.

The chain carries TRBV28 and TRBJ2-1, with a tentative D call TRBD2 (5 bases). This CDR3 comprises 13 residues. Per the germline V gene, CDR1 is MDHEN and CDR2 is SYDVKM. Trimming cost V 7 bases and J 5 bases, with 12 bases left between them. The CDR3 sequence: CASIYPGNNEQFF. The CDR3 DNA sequence: TGTGCCAGCATTTACCCGGGAAACAATGAGCAGTTCTTC.

The chain joins TRBV4-3 to TRBJ2-1; D is unclear. CDR1 and CDR2 from the germline V gene are LGHNA and YSLEER. This CDR3 comprises 14 residues. Trimming pared 1 base from V and 4 bases from J, leaving 8 bases between. CDR3 sequence reads: CASSQAVGYNEQFF. The CDR3 bases are TGCGCCAGCAGCCAAGCTGTCGGATACAATGAGCAGTTCTTC.

In the case of this clone: The sample contains more than one DNA sequence encoding this CDR3. The chain couples TRBV5-1 to TRBJ2-2, with TRBD1 matching over 9 bases. Germline V gene lookup returns CDR1 SGHRS and CDR2 YFSETQ. Trimming cost V 2 bases and J 5 bases; bases outside gene matches: 4. This CDR3 contains 15 residues. CDR3 DNA sequence: TGCGCCAGCAGCTTAAAAGGACAGGGGACCGGGGAGCTGTTTTTT. Protein sequence: CASSLKGQGTGELFF.

The rearrangement uses TRBV19 and TRBJ2-7; 9 positions match TRBD1. CDR3 length equals 14 residues. V dropped 4 bases and J dropped 0; count of bases not matched to a gene: 1. Per the germline V gene, CDR1 is LNHDA and CDR2 is SQIVND (reference sequence). The CDR3 DNA sequence: TGTGCCAGTAGTAGGGGACAGGGCTCCTACGAGCAGTACTTC. Amino acids: CASSRGQGSYEQYF.

The rearrangement joins TRBV9 to TRBJ2-6; possible D gene TRBD2, 8 bases. The germline V gene has CDR1 SGDLS and CDR2 YYNGEE. V gave up 5 bases and J gave up 2 bases, with 20 bases separating them. CDR3 length: 18 amino acids. The CDR3, as DNA: TGTGCCAGCAGTCACAGGGGCGAGCGGGGGACTGGGGCCAACGTCCTGACTTTC. This encodes CASSHRGERGTGANVLTF.

V usage is TRBV29-1 and J usage is TRBJ2-5; tentative D call: TRBD1 (6 bases). The germline CDR1 and CDR2 sequences are SQVTM and ANQGSEA. The CDR3 has 13 amino acids. V was shortened by 3 bases and J by 5 bases, with 13 bases between the two germline ends. CDR3 residues: CSVDGQGLETQYF. Here the CDR3 DNA reads TGCAGCGTTGATGGTCAGGGGTTGGAGACCCAGTACTTC.

V usage is TRBV29-1 and J usage is TRBJ2-5; maybe TRBD2 (5 bases). The germline V gene has CDR1 SQVTM and CDR2 ANQGSEA. The CDR3 spans 13 residues. V was clipped by 1 base and J by 5 bases, with 11 bases between them. The CDR3, as DNA: TGCAGCGTTGAAGCGAGGGCTTGGGAGACCCAGTACTTC. Translation: CSVEARAWETQYF.

The CDR3: CASSGQVKTNYGYTF. CDR3 nucleotide sequence: TGTGCCAGCAGCGGACAGGTCAAAACTAACTATGGCTACACCTTC. The chain uses TRBV2 and TRBJ1-2; TRBD1 matches at 7 bases. CDR3 size: 15 residues. V shed 6 bases and J 0 bases; nucleotides not matched to a gene: 7. Per the germline V gene, CDR1 is SNHLY and CDR2 is FYNNEI.

This rearrangement joins TRBV9 to TRBJ2-3, with D possibly matching TRBD1 (5 bases). Germline CDR1 reads SGDLS; CDR2 reads YYNGEE. This CDR3 is built from 13 residues. V was pared by 4 bases and J by 5 bases, with 11 bases between. The CDR3 here is CASSPIREDTQYF. The CDR3 region has the DNA TGTGCCAGCAGCCCTATCAGGGAAGATACGCAGTATTTT.

Note on this clone: Other nucleotide sequences in the sample specify the same CDR3. As DNA, the CDR3 is TGTGCCAGCAGCTCCCCGGGACAGTATAATTCACCCCTCCACTTT. The encoded protein is CASSSPGQYNSPLHF. This chain connects TRBV28 to TRBJ1-6, with TRBD1 matching over 7 bases. V trimming: 6 bases; J trimming: 4 bases; junction bases outside the gene matches: 6. The CDR3 extends over 15 amino acids. Germline V gene data show CDR1 as MDHEN and CDR2 as SYDVKM. Full variable domain (rest looked up from reference TRBV28 and TRBJ1-6): DVKVTQSSRYLVKRTGEKVFLECVQDMDHENMFWYRQDPGLGLRLIYFSYDVKMKEKGDIPEGYSVSREKKERFSLILESASTNQTSMYLCASSSPGQYNSPLHFGNGTRLTVT.

This clone was seen only once. The chain carries TRBV5-4 and TRBJ1-2; D is uncertain. The germline V and J ends were trimmed by 0 bases and 5 bases, with 14 bases remaining between them. The CDR3 runs 15 residues. Looked up from germline, CDR1 is SGHNT and CDR2 is YYREEE (reference sequence). For the CDR3, the DNA is TGTGCCAGCAGCTTGGCGGGTGTCAGAGGATATGGCTACACCTTC. Translating gives CASSLAGVRGYGYTF.

In the case of this clone: The same CDR3 arises from other DNA sequences in this sample as well. The chain is built from TRBV9 and TRBJ2-3, with D hard to call. The V and J ends lost 0 bases and 0 bases respectively, with 8 bases between them. Germline V gene sequence: CDR1 SGDLS, CDR2 YYNGEE. The CDR3 length is 15 residues. CDR3 region: CASSVAGLSTDTQYF. CDR3 in DNA: TGTGCCAGCAGCGTAGCGGGCCTTAGCACAGATACGCAGTATTTT.

This clone was counted a single time. The chain recombines TRBV6-5 with TRBJ2-1; 9 nucleotides align to TRBD2. The V gene end was trimmed by 4 bases and the J gene end by 10 bases; junction bases not matched to a gene: 8. This CDR3 has 14 amino acids. Germline lookup yields CDR1 MNHEY and CDR2 SVGAGI. Here the CDR3 reads CASSSGLANLEQFF. The CDR3 bases are TGTGCCAGCAGTTCGGGACTAGCAAACCTCGAGCAGTTCTTC.

The genes are TRBV7-9 and TRBJ1-2; D gene uncertain. The CDR3 contains 12 residues. CDR1 and CDR2 from the germline V gene are SEHNR and FQNEAQ (reference sequence). The CDR3 DNA reads as TGTGTAGTACGGGGAGCCATCTATGGCTACACCTTC. It codes for CVVRGAIYGYTF.

The rearrangement uses TRBV28 and TRBJ2-2; 8 nucleotides agree with TRBD2. The CDR3 spans 15 residues. Trimming removed 6 bases from V and 4 bases from J; junction bases left unmatched: 7. The germline gives CDR1 MDHEN, CDR2 SYDVKM. The CDR3 here is CASRPAGGFTGELFF. For the CDR3, the DNA is TGTGCCAGCAGGCCCGCGGGGGGCTTCACCGGGGAGCTGTTTTTT.

This chain connects TRBV7-9 to TRBJ1-1; D is undetermined. The CDR3 loop spans 14 amino acids. V lost 5 bases and J lost 1, with 11 bases in between. Germline V gene data show CDR1 as SEHNR and CDR2 as FQNEAQ (reference sequence). This CDR3 is CASSPAGGNTEAFF. CDR3 bases: TGTGCCAGCAGCCCAGCCGGAGGGAACACTGAAGCTTTCTTT.

V gene TRBV12-5 combines with J gene TRBJ1-2; D gene unclear. CDR3 length: 15 amino acids. Trimming removed 1 base at V and 4 bases at J, with 13 bases between. Per the germline V gene, CDR1 is LGHNT and CDR2 is FRNRAP. The CDR3 loop is CASGLAVPGSYGYTF. DNA for the CDR3: TGTGCTAGTGGTTTGGCCGTACCTGGTTCCTATGGCTACACCTTC.

The chain employs TRBV5-4 and TRBJ2-1, with 7 bases aligning to TRBD2. The V gene's germline CDR1 is SGHNT and CDR2 YYREEE (reference sequence). The V segment lost 1 base and the J segment 2 bases; nucleotides outside the gene matches: 3. The CDR3 has 15 amino acids. Here the CDR3 reads CASSLSGVAYNEQFF. Written as DNA, the CDR3 is TGTGCCAGCAGCTTGAGCGGGGTAGCCTACAATGAGCAGTTCTTC.